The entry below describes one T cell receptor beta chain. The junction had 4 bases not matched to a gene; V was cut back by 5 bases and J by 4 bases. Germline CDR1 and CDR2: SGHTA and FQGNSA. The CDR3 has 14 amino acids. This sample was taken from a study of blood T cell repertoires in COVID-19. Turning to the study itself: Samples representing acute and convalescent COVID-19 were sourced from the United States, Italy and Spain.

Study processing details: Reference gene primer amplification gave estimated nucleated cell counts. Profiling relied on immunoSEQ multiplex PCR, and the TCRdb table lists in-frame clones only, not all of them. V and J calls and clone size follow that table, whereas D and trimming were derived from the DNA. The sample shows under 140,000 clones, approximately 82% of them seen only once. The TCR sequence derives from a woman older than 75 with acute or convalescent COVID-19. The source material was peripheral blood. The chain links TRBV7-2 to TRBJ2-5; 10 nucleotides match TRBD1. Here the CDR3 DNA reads TGTGCCAGCAGCGGACAGGGGGGCGGAGAGACCCAGTACTTC. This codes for CASSGQGGGETQYF.